The rows below give T cell receptor beta chains drawn from one sample of a study of tumor and adjacent non-tumor tissue in lung cancer. One entry per CDR3 protein, called by TCRdb with MiXCR from the multiplex PCR reads. The sample holds around 100,000 distinct CDR3 sequences, roughly 60% seen once. Sequences were obtained from distant non-tumor lung tissue. These receptors were taken from a man younger than 40 with non-small cell lung cancer. The CDR3 runs from the conserved cysteine through the conserved F or W. A D gene is named only where the DNA matches it firmly. Clone size is stated in some rows and not others, as once, few, many or a class when expanded.

>-|14|TRBV29-1|TRBJ2-5|TRBD2
TGCAGCGGCATACTAACGGGGGGCCAAGAGACCCAGTACTTC
CSGILTGGQETQYF
>-|14|TRBV12-3/TRBV12-4|TRBJ2-5|-
TGTGCCAGCAGTCTATCAGAAAGCCAAGAGACCCAGTACTTC
CASSLSESQETQYF
>-|13|TRBV5-1|TRBJ2-7|-
TGCGCCAGCAGCATGGGACACAGGAGCGAGCAGTACTTC
CASSMGHRSEQYF
>-|15|TRBV6-5|TRBJ2-3|TRBD2
TGTGCCAGCGGTACCCGGAGGGCGGGGGACGATGCGCAGTATTTT
CASGTRRAGDDAQYF
>-|12|TRBV20-1|TRBJ2-5|-
TGCAGTGCGAGACCGGCGGGAGAGACCCAGTACTTC
CSARPAGETQYF
>-|14|TRBV9|TRBJ2-1|-
TGTGCCAGCAGCGTTGAGACGACCGACAATGAGCAGTTCTTC
CASSVETTDNEQFF
>-|17|TRBV7-2|TRBJ1-3|-
TGTGCCAGCAGCTTCTGGCCCTGGCAGACCTCTGGAAACACCATATATTTT
CASSFWPWQTSGNTIYF
>few|15|TRBV2|TRBJ1-2|TRBD1
TGTGCCAGCAGTGAAGCTGGGACAGGGCGTGGCGGCTACACCTTC
CASSEAGTGRGGYTF
>many|13|TRBV6-5|TRBJ2-3|-
TGTGCCAGCAGATTGGAGGGTCCAGATACGCAGTATTTT
CASRLEGPDTQYF
>-|13|TRBV20-1|TRBJ2-5|-
TGCTGTGCTAGTCCTGCAAGTAAAGAGACCCAGTACTTC
CCASPASKETQYF
>few|16|TRBV11-3|TRBJ2-1|TRBD2
TGTGCCAGCAGCTTAGATGGCGGGGGATCCGGAAATGAGCAGTTCTTC
CASSLDGGGSGNEQFF
>-|12|TRBV7-9|TRBJ2-3|-
TGTGCCAGCAGCTTAGCGTGGGTTACGCAGTATTTT
CASSLAWVTQYF
>-|15|TRBV11-2|TRBJ2-7|-
TGTGCCAGCATCTTAGATCGGGGACGCGGCTACGAGCAGTATTTC
CASILDRGRGYEQYF
>few|16|TRBV4-2|TRBJ2-7|TRBD2
TGTGCCCGCAACCAAATTGCTAGCGGACTCCCCTACGAGCAGTACTTC
CARNQIASGLPYEQYF
>-|15|TRBV12-5|TRBJ2-3|-
TGTGCGAGTGGTTCCGTCACCGGGATCACAAATACGCAGTATTTT
CASGSVTGITNTQYF
>many|16|TRBV24-1|TRBJ2-3|-
TGTGCCACCAGTGAAACGACAGCCTCTAGCACAGATACGCAGTATTTT
CATSETTASSTDTQYF
>once|12|TRBV20-1|TRBJ2-2|TRBD1
TGCGGCACACAGGGGGGCACCGGGAAGCTGTTTTTT
CGTQGGTGKLFF
>-|15|TRBV20-1|TRBJ2-7|-
TGCAGTGCTAGAGATAACCGGGGGGCGGTCTACGAGCAGTACTTC
CSARDNRGAVYEQYF
>-|13|TRBV20-1|TRBJ1-1|-
TGCAGTGCTAGTATCAGGGAGGGCACTGAAGCTTTCTTT
CSASIREGTEAFF
>-|15|TRBV5-4|TRBJ2-7|-
TGTGCCAGCAGTGGCTGGACTAACGGGAGTTACGAGCAGTACTTC
CASSGWTNGSYEQYF
>-|12|TRBV6-5|TRBJ2-7|-
TGTGCCAGCGGTCAACGGTTGGGGGAGCAGTACTTC
CASGQRLGEQYF
>-|15|TRBV4-3|TRBJ1-4|-
TGCGCCAGCAACGTTACCCCCGGGTGGATCGAAAAACTGTTTTTT
CASNVTPGWIEKLFF
>-|14|TRBV20-1|TRBJ1-6|TRBD1
TGCAGTGCTAGAAGCAGGGGGAGGAATTCACCCCTCCACTTT
CSARSRGRNSPLHF
>-|14|TRBV11-2|TRBJ1-2|-
TGTGCCAGCAGCTTAGGGGCAGGAGAAGATGGCTACACCTTC
CASSLGAGEDGYTF
>few|14|TRBV20-1|TRBJ2-5|TRBD2
TGCAGTGCTAGAGATCCAGGACTAGTTGAGACCCAGTACTTC
CSARDPGLVETQYF
>-|13|TRBV11-2|TRBJ1-2|TRBD1
TGTACCAGCAGCCGAACAGGGGCCTATGGGTACACCTTC
CTSSRTGAYGYTF
>once|14|TRBV5-6|TRBJ1-4|-
TGTGCCAGCAGCCCCCAGACATTCAGCGGAAAACCGTTTTTT
CASSPQTFSGKPFF
>-|21|TRBV20-1|TRBJ2-3|-
TGCAGTGCTGGTTTACTAGTGGGAGAAGCGTCCCAGGCCCCTAGCTGGGATACGCAGTATTTT
CSAGLLVGEASQAPSWDTQYF
>many|11|TRBV29-1|TRBJ2-1|TRBD1
TGCAGCGTCGTCCCGGGACAGGGGACCCTCTTC
CSVVPGQGTLF
>-|14|TRBV7-9|TRBJ2-7|-
TGTGCCAGCAGCTTAGCCTGGGGTATCGACGAGCAGTACTTC
CASSLAWGIDEQYF
>-|14|TRBV9|TRBJ2-2|-
TGTGCCAGCTCCGGGACACCGAACACCGGGGAGCTGTTTTTT
CASSGTPNTGELFF
>-|15|TRBV11-2|TRBJ2-3|-
TGTGCCAGCAGCCCATGGACAGAACCCACAGATACGCAGTATTTT
CASSPWTEPTDTQYF
>many|15|TRBV20-1|TRBJ2-4|TRBD2
TGCAGTGCCGGCCCACTAGCGGGAGTGAAAAACATTCAGTACTTC
CSAGPLAGVKNIQYF
>-|14|TRBV11-2|TRBJ2-5|-
TGTGCCAGCAGCTTAAACCTAGCACGAGAGACCCAGTACTTC
CASSLNLARETQYF
>many|13|TRBV29-1|TRBJ2-7|TRBD1
TGCAGCGCTATGGACAGGGGGTCCTACGAGCAGTACTTC
CSAMDRGSYEQYF
>many|11|TRBV20-1|TRBJ2-3|-
TGCAGTGCCAGACTTGGGGATACGCAGTATTTT
CSARLGDTQYF
>many|13|TRBV29-1|TRBJ2-5|-
TGCAGCGTTGTCAAACACCCTCAAGAGACCCAGTACTTC
CSVVKHPQETQYF
>-|13|TRBV6-5|TRBJ2-1|-
TGTGCCAGCAGTTACTCGGTTCGGAATGAGCAGCTCTTC
CASSYSVRNEQLF
>-|14|TRBV24-1|TRBJ2-2|-
TGTGCCACCAGCGGCAGGGGTACACCCGGGGAGCTGTTTTTT
CATSGRGTPGELFF
>-|14|TRBV28|TRBJ1-2|-
TGTGCCAGCAGTTTATTAGACGCAGACTATGGCTACACTTTC
CASSLLDADYGYTF
>-|16|TRBV4-3|TRBJ1-3|TRBD1
TGCGCCAGCAGCCAAGTTCAGACAGGGGGTGGAAACACCATATATTTT
CASSQVQTGGGNTIYF
>many|15|TRBV11-2|TRBJ2-1|-
TGTGCCAGCAGCTTAAGGGGGGGCCCGGGCAATGAGCAGTTCTTC
CASSLRGGPGNEQFF
>-|15|TRBV20-1|TRBJ2-3|TRBD2
TGCACAGCTAGCTTCCGCGGGGGTGGGACAGATACGCAGTATTTT
CTASFRGGGTDTQYF
>-|14|TRBV11-2|TRBJ2-7|TRBD1
TGTGCCAACAGCTCAGCGACAGGGTCCCACGAGCAGTACTTC
CANSSATGSHEQYF
>-|12|TRBV11-2|TRBJ2-3|-
TGTGCCAGTAGCTTAGCGGTAGATACGCAGTATTTT
CASSLAVDTQYF
>-|16|TRBV12-3/TRBV12-4|TRBJ2-1|-
TGTGCCAGCAGTGCCCAGGGCAGGGGAGTCGGCAATGAACAGTTCTTC
CASSAQGRGVGNEQFF
>-|15|TRBV6-1|TRBJ1-6|-
TGTGCTAGCGGGAGACAGGAGGTTATCGGTTCACCCCTCCACTTT
CASGRQEVIGSPLHF
>few|15|TRBV6-5|TRBJ2-1|-
TGTGTCAGCAGCCAGGACCCCCTTCATGTCAATGAGCAGTTCTTC
CVSSQDPLHVNEQFF
>many|16|TRBV11-3|TRBJ2-3|TRBD2
TGTGCCAGCAGCCTAAGGACTAGCGGTATCACAGGTACGCAGTATTTT
CASSLRTSGITGTQYF
>-|18|TRBV11-2|TRBJ2-1|TRBD2
TGTGCCAGCAGCTCCATGGGAGCGGGGGAGGGCTCCTACAAAGAGCAGTTCTTC
CASSSMGAGEGSYKEQFF
>-|14|TRBV24-1|TRBJ1-1|-
TGTGCCACCAGTGATGGGAGGGAGGCGACTGAAGCTTTCTTT
CATSDGREATEAFF
>many|16|TRBV24-1|TRBJ2-3|TRBD1
TGTGCCACCAGCGGAACCGGGACAGAGAGCACAGATACGCAGTATTTT
CATSGTGTESTDTQYF
>-|15|TRBV20-1|TRBJ2-4|TRBD2
TGCAGTGTCGGTCCACTAGCGGGAATGAAAAACATTCAGTACTTC
CSVGPLAGMKNIQYF
>-|16|TRBV4-1|TRBJ2-7|-
TGCGCCAGCAGCCAAGATGAGACGGGACAAACCTACAAGCAGTACTTC
CASSQDETGQTYKQYF
>many|15|TRBV12-3/TRBV12-4|TRBJ2-2|-
TGTGCCAGCAAAGCGTCGTCCAGCGGAACCGGGGAGCTGTTTTTT
CASKASSSGTGELFF
>-|16|TRBV11-1|TRBJ2-3|TRBD2
TGTGCCAGTAGCCTAAGGACTAGCGGTATCAGAGGTACGCAGTATTTT
CASSLRTSGIRGTQYF